Listed below are T cell receptor beta chains from one sample, sequenced in a study of CD8 T cells in ankylosing spondylitis. TCRdb analysed the 5' RACE reads with MiXCR anew, one entry per CDR3 protein. The sample has about 750,000 distinct CDR3 sequences, 15% to 20% seen once. Sample: blood, either unsorted or a sorted T cell fraction (not recorded which). These receptors all stem from a male donor with ankylosing spondylitis. CDR3s include the opening cysteine and the closing phenylalanine or tryptophan. D genes are given only for firm matches. Only part of the rows carry a size: once, few, many, or a class if the clone is expanded.

>TRBD1|few|14|TRBJ1-1|TRBV2
TGTGCCAGCAGGGTACAGGGGAGCGGACCCAAAGCTTTCTTT
CASRVQGSGPKAFF
>-|many|15|TRBJ1-1|TRBV21-1
TGTGCCAGCAGCCCAGAAGGGGCTGTAAACACTGAAGCTTTCTTT
CASSPEGAVNTEAFF
>-|few|13|TRBJ2-7|TRBV11-2
TGTGCCAGCAGACCCTCCGCCATCTACGAGCAGTACTTC
CASRPSAIYEQYF
>-|few|16|TRBJ2-5|TRBV4-1
TGCGCCAGCAGCCAAACCGGGACCCGGGGTAGGGAGACCCAGTACTTC
CASSQTGTRGRETQYF
>-|few|16|TRBJ2-7|TRBV28
TGTGCCAGCAGTTTAGGTGGCTTGGGGGGAACCTACGAGCAGTACTTC
CASSLGGLGGTYEQYF
>TRBD2|-|16|TRBJ2-1|TRBV24-1
TGTGCCACCTCCGGGACTAGCGGGAGTTCCCACAATGAGCAGTTCTTC
CATSGTSGSSHNEQFF
>TRBD1|once|16|TRBJ2-7|TRBV7-6
TGTGCCAGCAGCTTAGACCCCGGGACAGGGCCCCACGAGCAGTACTTC
CASSLDPGTGPHEQYF
>TRBD1|few|15|TRBJ2-1|TRBV5-1
TGCGCCAGTTCCACGGGACAGGGGTTGTTGGATGAGCAGTTCTTC
CASSTGQGLLDEQFF
>-|few|13|TRBJ2-7|TRBV27
TGTGCCAGCAGTTTGGCTGTAGACTACGAGCAGTACTTC
CASSLAVDYEQYF
>-|-|17|TRBJ1-1|TRBV6-2/TRBV6-3
TGTGCCAGCAGTTACCTATGGGGCAGGCCGATGAACACTGAAGCTTTCTTT
CASSYLWGRPMNTEAFF
>TRBD2|-|15|TRBJ2-3|TRBV4-1
TGCGCCAGCAGCTACACGGGACTAGCGAAGGATACGCAGTATTTT
CASSYTGLAKDTQYF
>-|few|15|TRBJ1-2|TRBV20-1
TGCAGTGCGCCTTTGAGCGGGGGGCTGAACTATGGCTACACCTTC
CSAPLSGGLNYGYTF
>-|-|15|TRBJ2-3|TRBV7-8
TGTGCCAGCAGCCCATGGACAGGAGCGGGAGATACGCAGTATTTT
CASSPWTGAGDTQYF
>TRBD2|many|15|TRBJ2-1|TRBV7-6
TGTGCCAGCAGCCAAGCTAGCGGGACCTACAATGAGCAGTTCTTC
CASSQASGTYNEQFF
>-|-|15|TRBJ2-2|TRBV5-1
TGCGCCAGCAGCTTGTCCCCTTCGGGCACCGGGGAGCTGTTTTTT
CASSLSPSGTGELFF
>TRBD1|-|15|TRBJ2-7|TRBV20-1
TGCAGTGCTAGAGATGGGACAGGGGGTAGGTACGAGCAGTACTTC
CSARDGTGGRYEQYF
>-|few|13|TRBJ2-5|TRBV15
TGTGCCACCAGCAGAGATCAGCCAGAGACCCAGTACTTC
CATSRDQPETQYF
>-|few|14|TRBJ1-1|TRBV10-3
TGTGCCATCAGTGAAAGGGGCAGGGTCACTGAAGCTTTCTTT
CAISERGRVTEAFF
>TRBD1|few|15|TRBJ1-1|TRBV11-2
TGTGCCAGCAGCTTAGACCCAGGGGGGTACACTGAAGCTTTCTTT
CASSLDPGGYTEAFF
>TRBD2|-|16|TRBJ2-3|TRBV27
TGTGCCAGCAGTTTATCGCCAGCGGGGGGGACAGATACGCAGTATTTT
CASSLSPAGGTDTQYF
>TRBD1|many|13|TRBJ2-1|TRBV28
TGTGCCAGCAGCCCGGGACAGGGGTATGAGCAGTTCTTC
CASSPGQGYEQFF
>TRBD1|-|15|TRBJ1-2|TRBV7-9
TGTGCCAGCAGCTCGGAGACAGGGCTCAACTATGGCTACACCTTC
CASSSETGLNYGYTF
>TRBD1|few|20|TRBJ1-1|TRBV10-3
TGTGCCATCAGTGAACAGGGGTCAGGCCTCCTTGGGGTTATGAACACTGAAGCTTTCTTT
CAISEQGSGLLGVMNTEAFF
>-|few|13|TRBJ2-5|TRBV5-1
TGCGCCAGCAGCCACAGGGAGTGGGAGACCCAGTACTTC
CASSHREWETQYF
>-|-|14|TRBJ2-5|TRBV5-1
TGCGCCAGCAGCCTCCTAGCCACACAAGAGACCCAGTACTTC
CASSLLATQETQYF
>-|-|17|TRBJ2-2|TRBV6-1
TGTGCCAGCAGCCCGACAGAGGAAAAACTTAACACCGGGGAGCTGTTTTTT
CASSPTEEKLNTGELFF
>-|-|14|TRBJ2-5|TRBV20-1
TGCAGTGCTAGACCTTGGACCACAACAGAGACCCAGTACTTC
CSARPWTTTETQYF
>-|few|12|TRBJ1-2|TRBV2
TGTGCCAGCAGTGACAGGGCGAGGGGCTACACCTTC
CASSDRARGYTF
>-|-|13|TRBJ1-6|TRBV7-9
TGTGCCAGCAGCTTAGAAGCCTCTTTAACCCTCCACTTT
CASSLEASLTLHF
>TRBD2|few|15|TRBJ2-7|TRBV3-1
TGTGCCAGCAGCCAAGCCGCGGGGGGACTCTACGAGCAGTACTTC
CASSQAAGGLYEQYF
>-|-|17|TRBJ2-2|TRBV6-1
TGTGCCAGCAGTGATAGAGGCAGGGATTATGGGACCGGGGAGCTGTTTTTT
CASSDRGRDYGTGELFF
>-|-|18|TRBJ2-3|TRBV11-2
TGTGCCAGCAGCTTAGTACCTTATGGTTATCGGGGCACAGATACGCAGTATTTT
CASSLVPYGYRGTDTQYF
>TRBD1|-|14|TRBJ2-5|TRBV12-3/TRBV12-4
TGTGCCAGCCGGACAGGGTCGATTGCGGAGACCCAGTACTTC
CASRTGSIAETQYF
>-|-|16|TRBJ2-7|TRBV20-1
TGCAGTGCTGTTGCCGCCGGGGGAGGGGGTGTTTGGGAGCAGTACTTC
CSAVAAGGGGVWEQYF
>-|few|16|TRBJ2-3|TRBV5-6
TGTGCCAGCAGCTTGAGGGATAGAGCGCTCACAGATACGCAGTATTTT
CASSLRDRALTDTQYF
>-|-|12|TRBJ2-3|TRBV20-1
TGCAGTGCTAGAGATGCAGCTCATACGCAGTATTTT
CSARDAAHTQYF
>-|many|13|TRBJ2-5|TRBV4-1
TGCGCCAGCAGCCAAGATCGGCGAGAGACCCAGTACTTC
CASSQDRRETQYF
>-|-|12|TRBJ2-7|TRBV5-1
TGCGCCAGCAGCTTGGCGGTTGGCGAGCAGTACTTC
CASSLAVGEQYF
>TRBD1|-|15|TRBJ1-1|TRBV5-1
TGCGCCAGCAGCTTGGGGGGACAGGGGGCGGCTGAAGCTTTCTTT
CASSLGGQGAAEAFF
>-|-|17|TRBJ2-6|TRBV20-1
TGCAGTGCTAGCTTACAGGGAGTCCCCTCTGGGGCCAACGTCCTGACTTTC
CSASLQGVPSGANVLTF
>-|-|15|TRBJ1-2|TRBV3-1
TGTGCCAGCAGCCAAAAAATAGCAGCGGACTATGGCTACACCTTC
CASSQKIAADYGYTF